This T cell receptor (beta chain) appears in the sequencing data of a study of cytomegalovirus exposure and HLA in healthy donors. CDR3 length: 14 amino acids. V was trimmed by 2 bases and J by 8 bases, leaving 13 bases between them. CDR1 is LNHDA, CDR2 SQIVND, per germline (reference sequence). 13 Jbeta primers and 60 Vbeta primers were used for the PCR. TCRdb's table, derived via immunoSEQ multiplex PCR, lists solely in-frame clones and lacks some. The sample shows about 110,000 clones, roughly 78% of them seen only once. The receptor comes from a woman aged 30 to 39 in good health and CMV-seronegative. The sequencing input was PBMCs. This sequence joins TRBV19 and TRBJ1-5; D is possibly TRBD1 (6 bases). The CDR3 here is CASSIHRDFEPQHF. The CDR3 nucleotides read TGTGCCAGTAGTATACACAGGGATTTTGAGCCCCAGCATTTT.